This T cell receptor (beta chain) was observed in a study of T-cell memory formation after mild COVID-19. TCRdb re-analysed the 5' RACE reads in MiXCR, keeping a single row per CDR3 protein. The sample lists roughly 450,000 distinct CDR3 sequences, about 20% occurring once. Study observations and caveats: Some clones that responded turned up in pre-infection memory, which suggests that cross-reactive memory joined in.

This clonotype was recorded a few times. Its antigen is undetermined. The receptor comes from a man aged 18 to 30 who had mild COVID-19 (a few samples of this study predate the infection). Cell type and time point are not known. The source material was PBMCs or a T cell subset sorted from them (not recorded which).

The CDR3: CASSTGTGLRGANVLTF. CDR3 DNA: TGCGCCAGCAGTACCGGGACAGGTCTCCGTGGGGCCAACGTCCTGACTTTC. The chain recombines TRBV5-1 with TRBJ2-6, with TRBD1 matching 8 bases. CDR1 and CDR2 from the germline V gene are SGHRS and YFSETQ. CDR3 length equals 17 residues. V gave up 5 bases and J gave up 3 bases; unmatched junction bases: 10.